These 21 T cell receptor beta chains share one sample of origin, sequenced in a study of Ad26.COV2.S vaccination and SARS-CoV-2 variants. Documented treatment: 15 to 20 received Ad26.COV2.S at low or high dose, single or two shots; roughly five received placebo; per-sample allocation not given. Vaccine and placebo recipients were sampled on day 63 after the first injection. Assay: immunoSEQ multiplex PCR; the TCRdb copy retains only in-frame clones and omits some. The sample carries about 220,000 clones, 85% to 90% recorded once. Here the sequenced sample was peripheral blood, taken in a trial of Ad26.COV2.S vaccine versus placebo. These receptors came from a person between 18 and 65 years old who received the Ad26.COV2.S COVID-19 vaccine or a placebo.

This clone showed up just once. The genes are TRBV18 and TRBJ2-3; no definite D call. The CDR3 length is 14 residues. Germline V gene lookup returns CDR1 KGHSH and CDR2 LQKENI. Deletions cut 2 bases from V and 2 bases from J, with 8 bases between. CDR3 DNA: TGTGCCAGCTCACCAGGAGCCTTCACAGATACGCAGTATTTT. Amino acid sequence: CASSPGAFTDTQYF.

This chain uses TRBV5-1 with TRBJ2-3; a weak D match, TRBD2 (6 bases). V was shortened by 3 bases and J by 4 bases, with 12 bases between the two germline ends. The CDR3 spans 14 residues. Germline V gives CDR1 SGHRS, CDR2 YFSETQ. The CDR3 here is CASSWGERSDTQYF. CDR3 DNA: TGCGCCAGCAGCTGGGGGGAGCGGTCAGATACGCAGTATTTT.

The J gene is TRBJ1-1, the V gene TRBV7-2; perhaps TRBD1 as D (5 bases). CDR1 SGHTA and CDR2 FQGNSA come from the germline V gene. The CDR3 covers 13 residues. V shed 10 bases and J shed 1 base, with 13 bases lying between them. The CDR3 DNA reads as TGTGCCACCTCTAATGGGGGGAACACTGAAGCTTTCTTT. Its translation: CATSNGGNTEAFF.

The chain couples TRBV29-1 to TRBJ2-7; the D gene is possibly TRBD2 (6 bases). Germline V gene data show CDR1 as SQVTM and CDR2 as ANQGSEA. V lost 7 bases to trimming and J lost 11 bases, with 18 bases between them. The CDR3 covers 11 residues. CDR3 residues: CSGGEGVVKYF. CDR3 DNA: TGCAGCGGGGGGGAAGGGGTAGTGAAGTACTTC.

This sequence joins TRBV7-2 and TRBJ2-1, with D unclear. Germline CDR1 and CDR2: SGHTA and FQGNSA. V shed 5 bases and J shed 4 bases, with 15 bases lying between them. This CDR3 contains 15 residues. The CDR3: CASSPRTATYNEQFF. Here the CDR3 DNA reads TGTGCCAGCAGCCCCCGGACCGCAACATACAATGAGCAGTTCTTC.

Regarding this clone: At one end, the junction sequence differs from germline, possibly due to a read error. The genes are TRBV7-7 and TRBJ2-1; 11 bases match TRBD2. CDR3 length: 16 residues. Germline CDR1 is SSHAT and CDR2 is FNYEAQ (reference sequence). The CDR3 spells CASSLAGLADNNEQFF. The CDR3 nucleotides are TGTGCTAGCAGCTTAGCGGGACTAGCGGATAACAATGAGCAGTTCTTC.

V gene TRBV6-6 combines with J gene TRBJ1-2, with D maybe TRBD1 (5 bases). Germline CDR1 and CDR2: MNHNY and SVGAGI (reference sequence). The CDR3 extends over 15 amino acids. V was trimmed by 6 bases and J by 6 bases, leaving 20 bases between them. The CDR3 sequence is CASSRDPSLGDGYTF. In DNA form, the CDR3 reads TGTGCCAGCAGCCGGGACCCTTCCCTAGGGGATGGCTACACCTTC.

The rearrangement joins TRBV30 to TRBJ2-3; 8 bases are shared with TRBD2. CDR1 and CDR2 from the germline V gene are GTSNPN and SVGIG (reference sequence). V trimming: 8 bases; J trimming: 2 bases; junction bases outside the gene matches: 9. This CDR3 is 14 amino acids long. CDR3 in amino acids: CAGLIAGYTDTQYF. DNA of the CDR3: TGTGCCGGTTTAATAGCGGGGTACACAGATACGCAGTATTTT.

V usage is TRBV5-5 and J usage is TRBJ1-2, with D perhaps TRBD1 (5 bases). Germline CDR1 reads SGHKS; CDR2 reads YYEKEE (reference sequence). The germline V and J ends were trimmed by 4 bases and 7 bases, with 11 bases remaining between them. The CDR3 has 12 residues. The DNA of the CDR3 is TGTGCCAGCAGCCCAGGGTACGGTGGCTACACCTTC. Translating gives CASSPGYGGYTF.

The rearrangement uses TRBV19 and TRBJ2-7, with D tentatively TRBD1 (6 bases). There are 12 residues in the CDR3. Germline CDR1 and CDR2: LNHDA and SQIVND (reference sequence). The ends were cut back, 3 bases at V and 6 bases at J, with 9 bases in the middle. The CDR3, as DNA: TGTGCCAGTAGTATCCTCAGGGGCGAGCAGTACTTC. Translating gives CASSILRGEQYF.

This chain joins TRBV2 and TRBJ2-7; 8 positions agree with TRBD1. V was clipped by 2 bases and J by 2 bases; unmatched bases: 11. Germline V gives CDR1 SNHLY, CDR2 FYNNEI. The CDR3 extends over 17 amino acids. CDR3: CASSEWGVRGLAYEQYF. The CDR3 region has the DNA TGTGCCAGCAGTGAATGGGGGGTCAGGGGGCTTGCCTACGAGCAGTACTTC.

This chain connects TRBV28 to TRBJ1-5; D might be TRBD1 (6 bases). V was pared by 3 bases and J by 1 base, with 13 bases between. Germline-derived CDR1 and CDR2 are MDHEN and SYDVKM. CDR3 length: 16 amino acids. In DNA form, the CDR3 reads TGTGCCAGCAGTTTTCACCGGGGACAAAGCAATCAGCCCCAGCATTTT. This translates into CASSFHRGQSNQPQHF.

This clone was picked up one time. This chain links TRBV6-2 or TRBV6-3 with TRBJ1-6, with 8 positions matching TRBD1. V trimming: 0 bases; J trimming: 10 bases; junction bases outside the gene matches: 5. CDR3 size: 15 residues. Germline CDR1 MNHEY, CDR2 SVGEGT. The chain's CDR3 is CASSYSRTGTSPLHF. The CDR3 bases are TGTGCCAGCAGTTACTCGCGGACAGGGACGTCACCCCTCCACTTT.

This chain uses TRBV6-1 with TRBJ2-7, with D possibly being TRBD1 (6 bases). Trimming took off 4 bases at V and 0 bases at J, with 22 bases between the two ends. CDR3 length: 18 amino acids. The germline gives CDR1 MNHNS, CDR2 SASEGT. The CDR3 protein is CASSGPNIDRTSSYEQYF. In nucleotides, the CDR3 is TGTGCCAGCAGTGGGCCTAACATCGACAGGACGAGCTCCTACGAGCAGTACTTC.

A single count supports this clone. This specimen includes other DNA sequences encoding the same CDR3. The chain carries TRBV6-1 and TRBJ2-5; D call uncertain. Trimming took off 1 base at V and 5 bases at J, with 2 bases between the two ends. The CDR3 spans 11 residues. CDR1 is MNHNS, CDR2 SASEGT, per germline. The CDR3 sequence is CASSEVETQYF. The CDR3 nucleotides are TGTGCCAGCAGTGAAGTGGAGACCCAGTACTTC.

The chain combines TRBV5-1 with TRBJ2-1, with D maybe TRBD2 (7 bases). With 5 bases removed from V and 2 bases from J, the gap between germline ends came to 23 bases. Germline V lookup: CDR1 SGHRS, CDR2 YFSETQ. This CDR3 region has 18 residues. CDR3 in amino acids: CASSSHLGGQLAYNEQFF. For the CDR3, the DNA is TGCGCCAGCAGTTCCCACCTGGGGGGGCAATTGGCCTACAATGAGCAGTTCTTC.

This chain joins TRBV7-6 and TRBJ2-5; tentative D call: TRBD1 (5 bases). Trimming shortened V by 1 base and J by 3 bases, and 18 bases separated the two germline ends. Per the germline V gene, CDR1 is SGHVS and CDR2 is FNYEAQ. The CDR3 is 17 amino acids. CDR3 region: CASSLGPTADGEETQYF. The DNA for the CDR3 is TGTGCCAGCAGCTTAGGGCCGACAGCAGACGGAGAAGAGACCCAGTACTTC.

The table lists this clone with a count of one. The chain is built from TRBV6-4 and TRBJ1-2; D might be TRBD1 (5 bases). Germline V gene data show CDR1 as MRHNA and CDR2 as SNTAGT. The CDR3 spans 14 residues. V dropped 5 bases and J dropped 3 bases, with 13 bases sitting between them. The CDR3 DNA reads TGTGCCAGCAGTACGGGGGTCGGTGACTATGGCTACACCTTC. Translation gives CASSTGVGDYGYTF.

The chain employs TRBV19 and TRBJ1-2, with a weak D call TRBD1 (5 bases). The V gene lost 10 bases and the J gene lost 6 bases, with 15 bases spanning the gap. The CDR3 runs to 12 residues. Germline V gene sequence: CDR1 LNHDA, CDR2 SQIVND (reference sequence). Written as DNA, the CDR3 is TGTGCCACGGGGACGTACGCCAATGGCTACACCTTC. Its protein is CATGTYANGYTF.

V and J are TRBV19 and TRBJ2-7; D uncertain. In germline, CDR1 is LNHDA, CDR2 SQIVND (reference sequence). CDR3 length: 14 amino acids. V dropped 5 bases and J dropped 3 bases, with 14 bases sitting between them. The chain's CDR3 is CASSSITWVYEQYF. DNA for the CDR3: TGTGCCAGTAGTTCTATCACGTGGGTCTACGAGCAGTACTTC.

The rearrangement uses TRBV3-1 (or the pseudogene TRBV3-2) and TRBJ2-7; D is possibly TRBD1 (5 bases). Trimming pared 1 base from V and 2 bases from J, leaving 9 bases between. The CDR3 is 14 residues long. The germline V gene encodes CDR1 LGHDT and CDR2 YNNKEL (reference sequence). The DNA of the CDR3 is TGTGCCAGCAGCCAAGGGTCAGGGACCTACGAGCAGTACTTC. This gives the protein CASSQGSGTYEQYF.